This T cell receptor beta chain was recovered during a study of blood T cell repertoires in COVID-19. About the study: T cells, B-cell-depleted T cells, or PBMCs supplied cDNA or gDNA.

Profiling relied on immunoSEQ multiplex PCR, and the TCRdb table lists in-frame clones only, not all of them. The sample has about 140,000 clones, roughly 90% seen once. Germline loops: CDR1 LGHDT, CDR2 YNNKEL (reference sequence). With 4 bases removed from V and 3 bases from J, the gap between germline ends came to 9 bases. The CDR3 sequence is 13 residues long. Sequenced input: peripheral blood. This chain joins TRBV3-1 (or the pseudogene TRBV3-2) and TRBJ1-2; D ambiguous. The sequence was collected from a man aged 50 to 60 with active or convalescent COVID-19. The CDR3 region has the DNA TGTGCCAGCAGCCCCACTAGGCACTATGGCTACACCTTC. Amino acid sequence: CASSPTRHYGYTF.